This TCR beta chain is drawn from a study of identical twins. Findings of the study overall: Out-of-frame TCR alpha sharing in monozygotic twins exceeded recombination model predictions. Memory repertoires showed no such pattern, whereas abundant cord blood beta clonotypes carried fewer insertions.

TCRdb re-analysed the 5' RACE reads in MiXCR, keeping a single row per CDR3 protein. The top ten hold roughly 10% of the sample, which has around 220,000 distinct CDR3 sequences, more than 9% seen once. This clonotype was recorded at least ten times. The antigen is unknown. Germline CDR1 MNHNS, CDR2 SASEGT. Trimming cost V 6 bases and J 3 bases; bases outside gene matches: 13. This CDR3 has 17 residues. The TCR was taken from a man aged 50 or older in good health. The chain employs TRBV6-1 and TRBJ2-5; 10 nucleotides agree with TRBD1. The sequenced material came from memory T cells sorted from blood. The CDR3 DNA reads TGTGCCAGCAGGGCCGGGACAGGGGTCCACAAGAAAGAGACCCAGTACTTC. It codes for CASRAGTGVHKKETQYF.